These 24 T cell receptor beta chains were all obtained from the same sample, sequenced in a study of T-cell reconstitution after alpha-beta-depleted transplantation in children. Construction of the TCRbeta library involved unique molecular identifiers. TCRdb recomputed calls from the PCR reads with MiXCR, one row per CDR3 protein. The sample has 500,000 to 750,000 distinct CDR3 sequences; approximately 13% are singletons. Sample: PBMCs, mostly from graft donor cells, taken 360 days after TCRalphabeta/CD19-depleted stem cell transplant. The receptors shown here come from a male patient under 18 who had a stem cell transplant for acute myeloid leukemia, so the T cells may come from the graft donor.

This clonotype was seen a handful of times. This chain links TRBV9 with TRBJ2-1; maybe TRBD2 (5 bases). Trimming took 2 bases from V and 8 from J, leaving 11 bases between them. CDR3 length: 13 residues. Germline values: CDR1 SGDLS, CDR2 YYNGEE. CDR3 in DNA: TGTGCCAGCAGCGTCCGGGGTTGGGATGAGCAGTTCTTC. It is translated as CASSVRGWDEQFF.

V and J are TRBV7-3 and TRBJ2-5; 8 nucleotides line up with TRBD1. CDR1 SGHTA and CDR2 FQGTGA come from the germline V gene. CDR3 length: 16 residues. Germline trimming cut 3 bases from V and 1 base from J; bases unmatched to any gene: 7. The CDR3 nucleotides read TGTGCCAGCAGCTTTCGCCCAGGGGGCAGCCAAGAGACCCAGTACTTC. Its translation is CASSFRPGGSQETQYF. Based on the CDR3 plus reference TRBV7-3 and TRBJ2-5, the full variable domain is GAGVSQTPSNKVTEKGKYVELRCDPISGHTALYWYRQSLGQGPEFLIYFQGTGAADDSGLPNDRFFAVRPEGSVSTLKIQRTERGDSAVYLCASSFRPGGSQETQYFGPGTRLLVL.

Ten or more counts support this clonotype. The rearrangement links TRBV29-1 to TRBJ2-6; unclear D gene. Trimming removed 3 bases at V and 3 bases at J, with 9 bases between. This CDR3 region has 14 residues. Germline assignment: CDR1 SQVTM and CDR2 ANQGSEA. The CDR3 is CSVDSGGGANVLTF. For the CDR3, the DNA is TGCAGCGTTGACTCGGGTGGTGGGGCCAACGTCCTGACTTTC.

The chain uses TRBV5-1 and TRBJ2-7; 7 nucleotides match TRBD2. CDR1 and CDR2 (germline): SGHRS, YFSETQ. This CDR3 has 14 amino acids. Trimming removed 4 bases from V and 2 bases from J; junction bases left unmatched: 6. CDR3 DNA sequence: TGCGCCAGCAGCCCCGGGGGGTCGACCTACGAGCAGTACTTC. Its protein product is CASSPGGSTYEQYF.

This clonotype was counted ten times or more. J is TRBJ2-1 and V is TRBV20-1; TRBD1 matches at 7 bases. Looked up from germline, CDR1 is DFQATT and CDR2 is SNEGSKA (reference sequence). The junction had 10 bases not matched to a gene; V was cut back by 0 bases and J by 5 bases. The CDR3 loop spans 16 amino acids. The CDR3 region is CSARDMVAGGHNEQFF. In DNA form, the CDR3 reads TGCAGTGCTAGAGATATGGTGGCAGGGGGACACAATGAGCAGTTCTTC.

At least ten counts were recorded for this clonotype. The chain recombines TRBV9 with TRBJ2-1, with no clear D. Germline CDR1 is SGDLS and CDR2 is YYNGEE. Trimming stripped 0 bases from V and 9 bases from J, with 10 bases between. The CDR3 runs to 13 residues. The CDR3 bases are TGTGCCAGCAGCGTAGCTACCAAGAGTGAGCAGTTCTTC. Residues: CASSVATKSEQFF. Complete variable domain (other parts from reference TRBV9 and TRBJ2-1): DSGVTQTPKHLITATGQRVTLRCSPRSGDLSVYWYQQSLDQGLQFLIQYYNGEERAKGNILERFSAQQFPDLHSELNLSSLELGDSALYFCASSVATKSEQFFGPGTRLTVL.

The V and J genes are TRBV10-3 and TRBJ1-5, with TRBD1 matching 10 bases. With V trimmed by 6 bases and J by 5 bases, 7 bases remained unmatched. The germline V gene encodes CDR1 ENHRY and CDR2 SYGVKD. CDR3 length: 15 amino acids. The CDR3 bases are TGTGCCATCAGAGAAGGACAGGGGGTCCATCAGCCCCAGCATTTT. The encoded protein is CAIREGQGVHQPQHF.

This clonotype was counted a few times. The genes are TRBV12-3 or TRBV12-4 and TRBJ1-1; D gene ambiguous. The CDR3 has 14 residues. Trimming shortened V by 1 base and J by 3 bases, and 9 bases separated the two germline ends. CDR3 coding DNA: TGTGCCAGCAGTTTAGTCAAAGGGTACACTGAAGCTTTCTTT. Protein product: CASSLVKGYTEAFF.

This clonotype was seen at least ten times. The chain combines TRBV10-3 with TRBJ2-7, with D possibly TRBD1 on 6 matching bases. In germline, CDR1 is ENHRY, CDR2 SYGVKD. The ends were cut back, 4 bases at V and 3 bases at J, with 10 bases in the middle. The CDR3 loop spans 13 amino acids. CDR3: CAISGPTGYEQYF. In DNA form, the CDR3 reads TGTGCCATCAGTGGGCCGACAGGCTACGAGCAGTACTTC.

This clonotype came up many times. The chain carries TRBV5-5 and TRBJ2-1; no firm D call. The V gene lost 6 bases and the J gene lost 0 bases, with 13 bases spanning the gap. Germline CDR1 and CDR2: SGHKS and YYEKEE (reference sequence). The CDR3 length is 15 residues. The CDR3 spells CASKAPAASYNEQFF. In nucleotides, the CDR3 is TGTGCCAGCAAGGCCCCGGCGGCCTCCTACAATGAGCAGTTCTTC. The entire variable domain, with the rest obtained from reference TRBV5-5 and TRBJ2-1, is as follows: DAGVTQSPTHLIKTRGQQVTLRCSPISGHKSVSWYQQVLGQGPQFIFQYYEKEERGRGNFPDRFSARQFPNYSSELNVNALLLGDSALYLCASKAPAASYNEQFFGPGTRLTVL.

This clonotype was counted only a few times. The CDR3 region is CASSLASGAPLLEAFF. CDR3 nucleotides: TGTGCCAGCAGCTTGGCATCAGGGGCTCCCCTTTTGGAAGCTTTCTTT. The chain is built from TRBV5-5 and TRBJ1-1; possibly TRBD1 for D (6 bases). Germline V gives CDR1 SGHKS, CDR2 YYEKEE (reference sequence). V lost 0 bases and J lost 8, with 20 bases in between. The CDR3 contains 16 residues. The full variable domain, completed using reference TRBV5-5 and TRBJ1-1, is DAGVTQSPTHLIKTRGQQVTLRCSPISGHKSVSWYQQVLGQGPQFIFQYYEKEERGRGNFPDRFSARQFPNYSSELNVNALLLGDSALYLCASSLASGAPLLEAFFGQGTRLTVV.

This clonotype turned up a few times. The chain has TRBV12-3 or TRBV12-4 and TRBJ2-1; 13 bases are a match to TRBD2. The V gene end was trimmed by 3 bases and the J gene end by 4 bases; junction bases not matched to a gene: 9. CDR3 length: 18 amino acids. CDR3: CASSFRAVGLAGYNEQFF. The CDR3 bases are TGTGCCAGCAGTTTCCGGGCGGTGGGACTAGCGGGGTACAATGAGCAGTTCTTC.

This clonotype was seen a few times. This sequence joins TRBV6-1 and TRBJ2-7; maybe TRBD2 (6 bases). This CDR3 is 14 amino acids long. Germline V gene data show CDR1 as MNHNS and CDR2 as SASEGT. V lost 5 bases and J lost 1, with 12 bases in between. CDR3 protein: CASSRGLSSYEQYF. Here the CDR3 DNA reads TGTGCCAGCAGTAGGGGACTCAGTTCCTACGAGCAGTACTTC.

This clonotype was found a few times. The chain is built from TRBV13 and TRBJ2-3; D is unclear. CDR3 length: 15 residues. The V gene lost 4 bases and the J gene lost 5 bases, with 16 bases spanning the gap. CDR1 and CDR2 from the germline V gene are PRHDT and FYEKMQ (reference sequence). The CDR3 nucleotides are TGTGCCAGCAGCTCTCGATCCCGACTTCGAGATACGCAGTATTTT. Amino acids: CASSSRSRLRDTQYF.

This clonotype was observed many times. V usage is TRBV6-5 and J usage is TRBJ2-7; 9 nucleotides line up with TRBD1. The CDR3 loop spans 15 amino acids. The trim removed 0 bases at V and 3 bases at J, leaving 3 bases unmatched. Germline CDR1 and CDR2: MNHEY and SVGAGI. The CDR3 loop is CASSYSGQGSYEQYF. As DNA, the CDR3 is TGTGCCAGCAGTTACTCTGGACAGGGGAGCTACGAGCAGTACTTC.

There are a few counts of this clonotype. The gene calls are TRBV28 and TRBJ1-2, with D tentatively TRBD1 (5 bases). The V end lost 1 base, the J end lost 8 bases, and 20 bases lay between the germline ends. The CDR3 sequence is 16 residues long. Germline V gene data show CDR1 as MDHEN and CDR2 as SYDVKM. The CDR3: CASSLYVRGTIGGYTF. DNA of the CDR3: TGTGCCAGCAGTTTATACGTCCGTGGGACCATAGGAGGCTACACCTTC.

The chain carries TRBV5-1 and TRBJ2-5; 10 bases fit TRBD1. CDR1 and CDR2 (germline): SGHRS, YFSETQ. J lost 3 bases, V lost 2 bases, and 7 bases had no gene match. The CDR3 is 16 amino acids. CDR3: CASSFFRGTGEETQYF. CDR3 bases: TGCGCCAGCAGCTTTTTCAGAGGGACAGGGGAAGAGACCCAGTACTTC.

The chain has TRBV19 and TRBJ1-5; D is unresolved. Deletions cut 2 bases from V and 4 bases from J, with 9 bases between. The CDR3 is made up of 14 amino acids. In germline, CDR1 is LNHDA, CDR2 SQIVND (reference sequence). CDR3 DNA sequence: TGTGCCAGTAGTATACCCGGGTTGAATCAGCCCCAGCATTTT. This encodes CASSIPGLNQPQHF.

In this sample, this clonotype turned up a few times. The CDR3 DNA is TGTGCCAGCAGCCCAACCAGGGGCGGATTCCTCATCAATGAGCAGTTCTTC. As protein: CASSPTRGGFLINEQFF. V gene TRBV7-3 combines with J gene TRBJ2-1, with D maybe TRBD1 (6 bases). CDR1 is SGHTA, CDR2 FQGTGA, per germline. The CDR3 totals 17 residues. V was cut by 5 bases and J by 6 bases, with 23 bases left in between.

The V call is TRBV6-2 or TRBV6-3, the J call TRBJ2-3; TRBD2 aligns across 10 bases. The CDR3 is 17 residues long. V gave up 5 bases and J gave up 0 bases; unmatched junction bases: 8. CDR1 MNHEY and CDR2 SVGEGT come from the germline V gene. CDR3: CASSGWTSGTSTDTQYF. The DNA for the CDR3 is TGTGCCAGCAGTGGTTGGACTAGCGGCACTAGCACAGATACGCAGTATTTT.

This clonotype was found many times. The chain couples TRBV7-9 to TRBJ2-3; 7 bases fit TRBD2. V lost 1 base and J lost 6; bases outside the gene matches: 4. There are 14 residues in the CDR3. Germline-derived CDR1 and CDR2 are SEHNR and FQNEAQ (reference sequence). The CDR3 sequence: CASSLVGGYDTQYF. CDR3 bases: TGTGCCAGCAGCTTAGTCGGGGGGTACGATACGCAGTATTTT.

This clonotype was seen only a few times. The genes are TRBV12-3 or TRBV12-4 and TRBJ1-1; D may be TRBD1 (6 bases). Trimming cost V 6 bases and J 3 bases, with 14 bases left between them. The CDR3 loop spans 14 amino acids. For the CDR3, the DNA is TGTGCCAGCAGCCTAACGGGGGGGCACACTGAAGCTTTCTTT. Its translation is CASSLTGGHTEAFF.

This clonotype appeared a few times. The DNA of the CDR3 is TGTGCCACCAACCCAGGGGATCTAAGCTCCTACGAGCAGTACTTC. Residues: CATNPGDLSSYEQYF. This chain uses TRBV28 with TRBJ2-7; D possibly corresponds to TRBD1 (6 bases). V gave up 10 bases and J gave up 0 bases, with 19 bases separating them. The CDR3 is 15 residues long. CDR1 and CDR2 from the germline V gene are MDHEN and SYDVKM.

This clonotype was picked up a small number of times. V usage is TRBV25-1 and J usage is TRBJ2-3, with D possibly matching TRBD1 (5 bases). CDR3 length equals 18 residues. V lost 3 bases and J 0 bases, leaving 19 bases between the germline ends. CDR1 and CDR2 (germline): MGHDK, SYGVNS. In DNA form, the CDR3 reads TGTGCCAGCAGTGAGTTCAAAGGGGATTCACCTAGCACAGATACGCAGTATTTT. It codes for CASSEFKGDSPSTDTQYF.